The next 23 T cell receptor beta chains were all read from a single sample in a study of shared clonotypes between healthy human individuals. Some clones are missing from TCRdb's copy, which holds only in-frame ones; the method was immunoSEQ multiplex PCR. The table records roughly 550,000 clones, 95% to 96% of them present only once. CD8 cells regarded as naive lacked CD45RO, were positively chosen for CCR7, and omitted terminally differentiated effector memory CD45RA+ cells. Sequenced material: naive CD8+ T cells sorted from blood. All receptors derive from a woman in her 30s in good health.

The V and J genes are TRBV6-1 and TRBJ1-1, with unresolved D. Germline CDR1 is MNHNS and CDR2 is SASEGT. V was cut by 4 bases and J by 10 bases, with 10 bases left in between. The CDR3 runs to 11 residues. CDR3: CASSGAGRAFF. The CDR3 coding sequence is TGTGCCAGCAGTGGGGCCGGGCGAGCTTTCTTT.

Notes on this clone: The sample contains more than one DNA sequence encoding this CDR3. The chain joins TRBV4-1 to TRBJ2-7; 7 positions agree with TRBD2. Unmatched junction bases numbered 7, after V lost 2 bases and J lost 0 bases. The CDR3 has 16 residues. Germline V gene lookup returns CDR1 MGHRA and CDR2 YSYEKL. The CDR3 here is CASSQNLAGGSYEQYF. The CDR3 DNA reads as TGCGCCAGCAGCCAAAACTTAGCGGGTGGCTCCTACGAGCAGTACTTC.

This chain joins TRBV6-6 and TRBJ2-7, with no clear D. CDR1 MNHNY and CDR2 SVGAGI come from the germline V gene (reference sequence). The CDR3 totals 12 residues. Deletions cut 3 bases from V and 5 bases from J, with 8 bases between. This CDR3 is CASSYWSDEQYF. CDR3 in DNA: TGTGCCAGCAGTTATTGGTCGGACGAGCAGTACTTC.

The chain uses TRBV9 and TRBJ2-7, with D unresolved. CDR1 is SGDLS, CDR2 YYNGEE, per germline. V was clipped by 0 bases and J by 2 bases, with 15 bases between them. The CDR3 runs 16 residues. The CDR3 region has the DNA TGTGCCAGCAGCGTAGGATTCCCGGCAGGCGCCTACGAGCAGTACTTC. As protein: CASSVGFPAGAYEQYF.

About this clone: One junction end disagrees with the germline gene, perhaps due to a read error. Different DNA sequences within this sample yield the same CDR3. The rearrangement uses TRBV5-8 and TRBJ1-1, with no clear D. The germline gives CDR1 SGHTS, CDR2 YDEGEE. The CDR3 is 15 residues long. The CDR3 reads CASSLGVGSNTEAFF. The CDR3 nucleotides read TGTGCCAGCAGCTTGGGCGTAGGATCGAACACTGAAGCTTTCTTC.

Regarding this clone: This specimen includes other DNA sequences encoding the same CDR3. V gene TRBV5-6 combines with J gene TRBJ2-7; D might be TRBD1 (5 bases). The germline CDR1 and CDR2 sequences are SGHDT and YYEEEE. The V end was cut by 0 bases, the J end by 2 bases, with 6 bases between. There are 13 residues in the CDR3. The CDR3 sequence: CASSLGTPYEQYF. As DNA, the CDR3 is TGTGCCAGCAGCTTGGGGACACCCTACGAGCAGTACTTC.

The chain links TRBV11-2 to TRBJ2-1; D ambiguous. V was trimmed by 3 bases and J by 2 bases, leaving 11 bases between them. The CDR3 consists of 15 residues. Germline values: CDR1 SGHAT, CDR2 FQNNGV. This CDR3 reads CASSLAERPYNEQFF. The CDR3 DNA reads TGTGCCAGCAGCTTGGCTGAGCGACCCTACAATGAGCAGTTCTTC.

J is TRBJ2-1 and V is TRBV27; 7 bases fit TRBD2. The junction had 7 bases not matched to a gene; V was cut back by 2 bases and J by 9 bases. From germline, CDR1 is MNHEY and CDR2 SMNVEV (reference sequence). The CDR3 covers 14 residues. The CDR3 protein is CASSLGGLLLEQFF. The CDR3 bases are TGTGCCAGCAGTTTAGGGGGACTATTACTTGAGCAGTTCTTC.

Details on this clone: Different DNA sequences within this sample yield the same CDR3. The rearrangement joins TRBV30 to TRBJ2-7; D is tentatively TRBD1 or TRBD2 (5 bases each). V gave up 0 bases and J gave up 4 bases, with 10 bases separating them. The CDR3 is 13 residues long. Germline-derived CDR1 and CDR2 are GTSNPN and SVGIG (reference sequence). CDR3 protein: CAWSVGVGYEQYF. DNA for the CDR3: TGTGCCTGGAGTGTGGGGGTAGGGTACGAGCAGTACTTC.

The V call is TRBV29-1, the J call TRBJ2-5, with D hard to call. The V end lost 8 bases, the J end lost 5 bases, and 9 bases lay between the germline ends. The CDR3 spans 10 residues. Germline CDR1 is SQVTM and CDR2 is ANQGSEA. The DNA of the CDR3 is TGCAGCTCCAGATGGGAGACCCAGTACTTC. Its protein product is CSSRWETQYF.

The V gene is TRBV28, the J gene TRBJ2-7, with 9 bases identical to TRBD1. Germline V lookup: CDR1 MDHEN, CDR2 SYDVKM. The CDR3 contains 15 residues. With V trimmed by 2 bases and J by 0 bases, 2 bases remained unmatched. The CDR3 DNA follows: TGTGCCAGCAGTTTAGGACAGGGGTTCTCCTACGAGCAGTACTTC. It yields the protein CASSLGQGFSYEQYF.

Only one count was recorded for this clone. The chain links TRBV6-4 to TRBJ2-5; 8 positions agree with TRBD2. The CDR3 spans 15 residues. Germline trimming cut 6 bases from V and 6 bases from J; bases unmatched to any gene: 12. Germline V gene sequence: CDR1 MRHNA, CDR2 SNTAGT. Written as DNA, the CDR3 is TGTGCCAGCAGGAGCGGGGGATGGGCAGGGAAGACCCAGTACTTC. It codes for CASRSGGWAGKTQYF.

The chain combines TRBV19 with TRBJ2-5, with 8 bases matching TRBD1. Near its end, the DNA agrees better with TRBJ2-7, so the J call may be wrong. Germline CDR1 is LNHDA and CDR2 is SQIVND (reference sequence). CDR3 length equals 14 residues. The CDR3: CASSMGTGAYEQYF. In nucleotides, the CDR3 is TGTGCCAGTAGTATGGGGACAGGCGCCTACGAGCAGTACTTC.

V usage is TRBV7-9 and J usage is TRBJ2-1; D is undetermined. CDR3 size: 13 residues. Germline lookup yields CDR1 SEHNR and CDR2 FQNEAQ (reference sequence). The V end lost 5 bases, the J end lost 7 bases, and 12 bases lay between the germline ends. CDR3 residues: CASSPGVGNEQFF. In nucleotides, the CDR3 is TGTGCCAGCAGCCCCGGAGTAGGAAATGAGCAGTTCTTC.

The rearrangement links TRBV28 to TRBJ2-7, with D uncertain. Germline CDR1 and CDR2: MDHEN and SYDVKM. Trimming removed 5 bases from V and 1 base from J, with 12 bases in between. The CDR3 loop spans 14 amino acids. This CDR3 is CASSIDPRSYEQYF. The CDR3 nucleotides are TGTGCCAGCAGTATTGACCCAAGGTCCTACGAGCAGTACTTC.

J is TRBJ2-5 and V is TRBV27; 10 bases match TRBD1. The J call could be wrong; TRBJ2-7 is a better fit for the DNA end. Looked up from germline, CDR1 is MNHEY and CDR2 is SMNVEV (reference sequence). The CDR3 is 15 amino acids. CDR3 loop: CASMLGTGAPYEQYF. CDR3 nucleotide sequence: TGTGCCAGCATGCTCGGGACAGGGGCTCCCTACGAGCAGTACTTC.

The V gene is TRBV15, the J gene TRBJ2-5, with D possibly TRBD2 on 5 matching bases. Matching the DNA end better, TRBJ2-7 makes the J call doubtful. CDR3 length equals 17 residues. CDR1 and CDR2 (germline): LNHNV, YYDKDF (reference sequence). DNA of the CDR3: TGTGCCACCAGCAGAGCTCCTTCGACTACCCGTAAAGTCGAGCAGTACTTC. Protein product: CATSRAPSTTRKVEQYF.

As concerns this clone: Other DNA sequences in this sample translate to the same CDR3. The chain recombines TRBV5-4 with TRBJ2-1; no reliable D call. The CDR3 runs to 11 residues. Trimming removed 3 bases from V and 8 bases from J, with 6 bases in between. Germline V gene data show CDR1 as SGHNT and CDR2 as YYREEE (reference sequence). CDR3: CASSSSYEQFF. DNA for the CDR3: TGTGCCAGCAGCTCATCCTATGAGCAGTTCTTC.

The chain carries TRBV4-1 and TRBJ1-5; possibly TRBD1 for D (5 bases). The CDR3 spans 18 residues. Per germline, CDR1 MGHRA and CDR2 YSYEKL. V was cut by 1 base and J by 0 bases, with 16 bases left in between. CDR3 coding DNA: TGCGCCAGCAGCCAAGGGGGATCAGGGCCATATAGCAATCAGCCCCAGCATTTT. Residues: CASSQGGSGPYSNQPQHF.

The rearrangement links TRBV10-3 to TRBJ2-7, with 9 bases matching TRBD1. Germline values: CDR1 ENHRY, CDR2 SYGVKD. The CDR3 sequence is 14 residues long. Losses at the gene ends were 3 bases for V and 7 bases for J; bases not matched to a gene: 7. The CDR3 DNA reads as TGTGCCATCAGTGAAGGGACAGGGTGGTATGAGCAGTACTTC. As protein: CAISEGTGWYEQYF.

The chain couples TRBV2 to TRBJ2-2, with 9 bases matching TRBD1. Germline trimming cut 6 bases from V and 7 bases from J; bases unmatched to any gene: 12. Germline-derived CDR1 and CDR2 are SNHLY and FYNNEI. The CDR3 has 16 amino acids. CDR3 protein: CASSPNRDRVGGELFF. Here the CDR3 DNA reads TGTGCCAGCAGCCCCAACCGGGACAGGGTGGGCGGGGAGCTGTTTTTT.

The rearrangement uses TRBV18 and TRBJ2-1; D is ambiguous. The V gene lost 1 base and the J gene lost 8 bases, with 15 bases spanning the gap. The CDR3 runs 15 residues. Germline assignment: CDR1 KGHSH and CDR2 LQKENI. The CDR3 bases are TGTGCCAGCTCACCACTTCGGGTAGGGTCTGATGAGCAGTTCTTC. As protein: CASSPLRVGSDEQFF.

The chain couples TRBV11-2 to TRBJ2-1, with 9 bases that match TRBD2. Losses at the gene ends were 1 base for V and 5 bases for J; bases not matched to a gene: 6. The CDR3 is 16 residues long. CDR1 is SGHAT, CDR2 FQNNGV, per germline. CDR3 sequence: CASSLVGGRGHNEQFF. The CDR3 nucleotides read TGTGCCAGCAGCTTAGTCGGCGGGAGGGGCCACAATGAGCAGTTCTTC.